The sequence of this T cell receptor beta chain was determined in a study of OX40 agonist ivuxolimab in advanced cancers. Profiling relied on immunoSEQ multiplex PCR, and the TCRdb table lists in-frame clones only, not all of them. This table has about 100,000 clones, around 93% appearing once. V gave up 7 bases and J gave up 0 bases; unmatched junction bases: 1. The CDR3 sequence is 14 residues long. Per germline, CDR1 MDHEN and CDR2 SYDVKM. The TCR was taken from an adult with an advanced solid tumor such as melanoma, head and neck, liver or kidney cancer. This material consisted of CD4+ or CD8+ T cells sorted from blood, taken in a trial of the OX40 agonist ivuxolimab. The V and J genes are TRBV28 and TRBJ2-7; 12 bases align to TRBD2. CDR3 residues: CASKTSGGSYEQYF. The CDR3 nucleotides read TGTGCCAGCAAGACTAGCGGGGGCTCCTACGAGCAGTACTTC.